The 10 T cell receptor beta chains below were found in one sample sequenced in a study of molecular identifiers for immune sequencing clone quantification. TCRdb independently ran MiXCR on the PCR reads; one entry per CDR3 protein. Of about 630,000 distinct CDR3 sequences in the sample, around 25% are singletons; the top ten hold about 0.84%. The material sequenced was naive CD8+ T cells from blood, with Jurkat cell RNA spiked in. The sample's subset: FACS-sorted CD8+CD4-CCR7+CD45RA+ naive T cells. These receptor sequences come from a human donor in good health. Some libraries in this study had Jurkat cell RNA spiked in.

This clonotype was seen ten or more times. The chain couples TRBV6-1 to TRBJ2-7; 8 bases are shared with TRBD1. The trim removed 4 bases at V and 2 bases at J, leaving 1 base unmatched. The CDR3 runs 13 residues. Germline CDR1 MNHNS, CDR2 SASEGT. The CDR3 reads CASSADRAYEQYF. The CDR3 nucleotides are TGTGCCAGCAGTGCGGACAGGGCCTACGAGCAGTACTTC.

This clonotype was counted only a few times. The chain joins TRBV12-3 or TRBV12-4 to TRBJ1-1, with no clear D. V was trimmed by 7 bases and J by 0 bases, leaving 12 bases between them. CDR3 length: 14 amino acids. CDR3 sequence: CASTPAGMNTEAFF. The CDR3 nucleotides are TGTGCCAGCACCCCCGCCGGTATGAACACTGAAGCTTTCTTT.

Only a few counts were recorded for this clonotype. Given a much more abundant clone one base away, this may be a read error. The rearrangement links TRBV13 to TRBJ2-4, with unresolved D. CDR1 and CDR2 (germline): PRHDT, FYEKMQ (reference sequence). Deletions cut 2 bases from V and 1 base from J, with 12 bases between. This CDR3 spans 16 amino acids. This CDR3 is CASSLSHGDAKNIQYF. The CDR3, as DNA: TGTGCCAGCAGCTTAAGCCACGGAGATGCCAAAAACATTCAGTACTTC.

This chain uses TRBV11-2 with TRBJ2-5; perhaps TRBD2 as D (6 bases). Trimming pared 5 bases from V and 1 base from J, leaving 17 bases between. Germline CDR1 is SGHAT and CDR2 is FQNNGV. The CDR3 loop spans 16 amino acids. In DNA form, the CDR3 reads TGTGCCAGCAGCATATATGCGGGGCAGGTCCAAGAGACCCAGTACTTC. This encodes CASSIYAGQVQETQYF.

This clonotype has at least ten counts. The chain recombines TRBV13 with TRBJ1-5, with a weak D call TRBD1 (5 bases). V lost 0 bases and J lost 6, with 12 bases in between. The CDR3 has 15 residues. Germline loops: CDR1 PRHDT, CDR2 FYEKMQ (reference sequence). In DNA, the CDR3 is TGTGCCAGCAGCTTAGGGGGGCAGGGTCGTCAGCCCCAGCATTTT. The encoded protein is CASSLGGQGRQPQHF. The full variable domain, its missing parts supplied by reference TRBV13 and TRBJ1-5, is AAGVIQSPRHLIKEKRETATLKCYPIPRHDTVYWYQQGPGQDPQFLISFYEKMQSDKGSIPDRFSAQQFSDYHSELNMSSLELGDSALYFCASSLGGQGRQPQHFGDGTRLSIL.

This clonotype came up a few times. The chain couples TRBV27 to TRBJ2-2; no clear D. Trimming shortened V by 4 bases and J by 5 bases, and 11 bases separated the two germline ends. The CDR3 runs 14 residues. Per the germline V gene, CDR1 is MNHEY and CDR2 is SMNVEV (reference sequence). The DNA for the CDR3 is TGTGCCAGCAGTTACGCGTGGGGAACCGGGGAGCTGTTTTTT. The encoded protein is CASSYAWGTGELFF.

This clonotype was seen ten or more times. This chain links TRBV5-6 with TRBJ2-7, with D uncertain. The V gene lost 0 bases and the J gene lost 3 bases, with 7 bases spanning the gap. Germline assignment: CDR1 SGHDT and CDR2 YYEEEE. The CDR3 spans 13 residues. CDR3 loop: CASSLVQNYEQYF. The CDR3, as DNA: TGTGCCAGCAGCTTGGTTCAAAACTACGAGCAGTACTTC.

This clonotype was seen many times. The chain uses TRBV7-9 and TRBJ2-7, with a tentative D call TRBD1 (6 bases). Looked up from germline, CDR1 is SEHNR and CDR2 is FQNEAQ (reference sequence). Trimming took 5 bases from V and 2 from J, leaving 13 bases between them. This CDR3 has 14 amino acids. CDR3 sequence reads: CASSRDNTAYEQYF. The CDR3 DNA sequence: TGTGCCAGCAGCCGGGACAACACAGCCTACGAGCAGTACTTC.

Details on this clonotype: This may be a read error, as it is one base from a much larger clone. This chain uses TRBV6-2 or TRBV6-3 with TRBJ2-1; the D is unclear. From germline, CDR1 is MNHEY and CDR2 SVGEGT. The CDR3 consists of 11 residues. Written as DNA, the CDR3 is TGTGTCAGCAGTACGACGCGGGAGCAGTTCTTC. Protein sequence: CVSSTTREQFF.

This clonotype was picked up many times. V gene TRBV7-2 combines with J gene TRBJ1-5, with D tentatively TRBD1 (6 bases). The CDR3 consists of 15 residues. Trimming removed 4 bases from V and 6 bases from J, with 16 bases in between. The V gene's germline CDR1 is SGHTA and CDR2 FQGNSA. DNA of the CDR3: TGTGCCAGCAGCTCCACTGGGGGGGCTCGTCAGCCCCAGCATTTT. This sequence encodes CASSSTGGARQPQHF. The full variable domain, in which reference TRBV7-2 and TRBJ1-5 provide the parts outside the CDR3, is GAGVSQSPSNKVTEKGKDVELRCDPISGHTALYWYRQSLGQGLEFLIYFQGNSAPDKSGLPSDRFSAERTGGSVSTLTIQRTQQEDSAVYLCASSSTGGARQPQHFGDGTRLSIL.